Below are 24 T cell receptor beta chains sequenced from a single sample in a study of patients and donors after allogeneic stem cell transplantation. Via MiXCR, TCRdb re-called the RT-PCR reads, giving one row per CDR3 protein. The sample shows about a million distinct CDR3 sequences, more than 15% of them seen only once. The sequenced sample was blood, either unsorted or a sorted T cell fraction (not recorded which). Receptors were obtained from a human donor who was either an allogeneic HSCT recipient or a stem cell or donor lymphocyte infusion donor (not recorded which). It is not recorded whose cells these are; they may come from a transplant donor.

V gene TRBV7-7 combines with J gene TRBJ2-4, with D maybe TRBD1 (6 bases). This CDR3 has 18 amino acids. Trimming cost V 5 bases and J 0 bases, with 20 bases left between them. Germline V gene lookup returns CDR1 SSHAT and CDR2 FNYEAQ (reference sequence). The CDR3 sequence: CASSTPETGHIAKNIQYF. In DNA, the CDR3 is TGTGCCAGCAGCACGCCGGAAACAGGGCATATAGCCAAAAACATTCAGTACTTC.

The chain links TRBV29-1 to TRBJ1-2, with 7 bases aligning to TRBD1. The length of the CDR3 is 15 residues. In germline, CDR1 is SQVTM, CDR2 ANQGSEA. Germline trimming cut 5 bases from V and 4 bases from J; bases unmatched to any gene: 13. The CDR3 nucleotides are TGCAGCGTTCAAAGTCGGACAGGAGGGAGCTATGGCTACACCTTC. Translating gives CSVQSRTGGSYGYTF.

The rearrangement joins TRBV24-1 to TRBJ2-3, with unresolved D. V lost 1 base, J lost 2 bases, and 12 bases lay in between. Germline V gene lookup returns CDR1 KGHDR and CDR2 SFDVKD. The CDR3 totals 16 residues. Written as DNA, the CDR3 is TGTGCCACCAGTGATTTAAGGCAGCTCAACACAGATACGCAGTATTTT. Its protein is CATSDLRQLNTDTQYF.

Many counts were recorded for this clonotype. A much more abundant neighbour one base away suggests this may be a read error. The V and J genes are TRBV9 and TRBJ1-1, with D unresolved. CDR1 and CDR2 from the germline V gene are SGDLS and YYNGEE. V was clipped by 0 bases and J by 1 base, with 4 bases between them. The CDR3 is 13 residues long. CDR3 sequence reads: CASSVDGNTEAFF. The CDR3 region has the DNA TGTGCCAGCAGCGTAGACGGGAACACTGAAGCTTTCTTT. Drawing the rest from reference TRBV9 and TRBJ1-1, the complete variable domain is DSGVTQTPKHLITATGQRVTLRCSPRSGDLSVYWYQQSLDQGLQFLIQYYNGEERAKGNILERFSAQQFPDLHSELNLSSLELGDSALYFCASSVDGNTEAFFGQGTRLTVV.

CDR3 in DNA: TGTGCCAGCAGTTTAGTCACAGACAGGATTAATAATTCACCCCTCCACTTT. Amino acids: CASSLVTDRINNSPLHF. The rearrangement uses TRBV12-3 or TRBV12-4 and TRBJ1-6, with D maybe TRBD1 (6 bases). V lost 1 base, J lost 5 bases, and 15 bases lay in between. There are 17 residues in the CDR3.

This clonotype was seen more than once but under ten times. V is TRBV4-1 and J is TRBJ1-2, with 10 bases matching TRBD1. Germline CDR1 and CDR2: MGHRA and YSYEKL. This CDR3 spans 16 amino acids. V shed 4 bases, J shed 2 bases, and the junction held 7 bases outside the gene matches. In DNA, the CDR3 is TGCGCCAGCAGCCCTCGGCTGGGACAGGGGAACTATGGCTACACCTTC. This gives the protein CASSPRLGQGNYGYTF.

This clonotype showed up just a few times. The J gene is TRBJ2-3, the V gene TRBV27; perhaps TRBD1 as D (6 bases). The CDR3 has 12 amino acids. Germline CDR1 MNHEY, CDR2 SMNVEV (reference sequence). The V end lost 6 bases, the J end lost 9 bases, and 13 bases lay between the germline ends. The CDR3: CASSKPQGTQYF. CDR3 nucleotide sequence: TGTGCCAGCAGCAAGCCTCAGGGGACGCAGTATTTT.

The V gene is TRBV20-1, the J gene TRBJ1-2; unclear D gene. CDR3 length equals 14 residues. V lost 3 bases, J lost 1 base, and 12 bases lay in between. The germline V gene encodes CDR1 DFQATT and CDR2 SNEGSKA (reference sequence). Here the CDR3 reads CSAREAGSNYGYTF. DNA for the CDR3: TGCAGTGCTAGGGAGGCGGGCAGTAACTATGGCTACACCTTC.

CDR3 in amino acids: CASTPGESSYNEQFF. Here the CDR3 DNA reads TGTGCCAGCACCCCCGGGGAGAGCTCCTACAATGAGCAGTTCTTC. The rearrangement uses TRBV6-1 and TRBJ2-1, with D perhaps matching TRBD2 (5 bases). The germline gives CDR1 MNHNS, CDR2 SASEGT. The CDR3 runs 15 residues. The V end was cut by 7 bases, the J end by 0 bases, with 13 bases between.

The sample holds a few counts of this clonotype. This chain joins TRBV9 and TRBJ2-7, with TRBD2 matching over 9 bases. The V segment lost 0 bases and the J segment 2 bases; nucleotides outside the gene matches: 3. This CDR3 region has 15 residues. The germline V gene encodes CDR1 SGDLS and CDR2 YYNGEE. CDR3: CASSVGSSGAYEQYF. As DNA, the CDR3 is TGTGCCAGCAGCGTAGGCTCTAGCGGGGCCTACGAGCAGTACTTC.

This clonotype appeared a few times. J is TRBJ1-2 and V is TRBV12-3 or TRBV12-4; no clear D. Trimming removed 7 bases from V and 3 bases from J, with 15 bases in between. CDR3 length: 14 amino acids. In DNA form, the CDR3 reads TGTGCCAGCACTATTCGCCGGTACGACTATGGCTACACCTTC. Protein sequence: CASTIRRYDYGYTF.

The chain couples TRBV10-3 to TRBJ1-5; 7 bases align to TRBD1. Germline CDR1 reads ENHRY; CDR2 reads SYGVKD. V lost 7 bases, J lost 7 bases, and 4 bases stayed unmatched. The CDR3 extends over 12 amino acids. CDR3 loop: CAITWDSQPQHF. The CDR3 coding sequence is TGTGCCATCACCTGGGACAGCCAGCCCCAGCATTTT.

The chain employs TRBV20-1 and TRBJ2-7; D remains ambiguous. The CDR3 runs 13 residues. The V gene lost 0 bases and the J gene lost 3 bases, with 9 bases spanning the gap. Germline CDR1 reads DFQATT; CDR2 reads SNEGSKA (reference sequence). This CDR3 reads CSAREALDYEQYF. CDR3 bases: TGCAGTGCTAGAGAGGCACTGGACTACGAGCAGTACTTC.

The CDR3 DNA reads as TGCGCCAGCAGAACAGGGCCTGGAAACACCATATATTTT. The encoded protein is CASRTGPGNTIYF. This chain connects TRBV5-1 to TRBJ1-3; a possible D gene is TRBD1 (6 bases). Germline V gene sequence: CDR1 SGHRS, CDR2 YFSETQ. V was trimmed by 5 bases and J by 2 bases, leaving 8 bases between them. The CDR3 length is 13 residues. The complete variable domain, with remaining parts taken from reference TRBV5-1 and TRBJ1-3, reads KAGVTQTPRYLIKTRGQQVTLSCSPISGHRSVSWYQQTPGQGLQFLFEYFSETQRNKGNFPGRFSGRQFSNSRSEMNVSTLELGDSALYLCASRTGPGNTIYFGEGSWLTVV.

This sequence joins TRBV14 and TRBJ2-7; D ambiguous. Germline V gene lookup returns CDR1 SGHDN and CDR2 FVKESK. CDR3 size: 15 residues. The V end was cut by 1 base, the J end by 2 bases, with 12 bases between. The CDR3 DNA is TGTGCCAGCAGCCAAGTAGGAAGTATCCCCTACGAGCAGTACTTC. Translation gives CASSQVGSIPYEQYF.

In its sample, this clonotype was seen a few times. CDR3 loop: CASSLTGVQNIQYF. The CDR3 DNA reads as TGCGCCAGCAGCTTGACGGGGGTCCAAAACATTCAGTACTTC. The gene calls are TRBV5-1 and TRBJ2-4; perhaps TRBD2 as D (6 bases). Germline CDR1 and CDR2: SGHRS and YFSETQ. V gave up 1 base and J gave up 5 bases, with 10 bases separating them. The CDR3 loop spans 14 amino acids.

This sequence joins TRBV20-1 and TRBJ1-2; the match to TRBD1 covers 8 bases. The CDR3 has 16 amino acids. Unmatched junction bases numbered 16, after V lost 4 bases and J lost 6 bases. Germline V gives CDR1 DFQATT, CDR2 SNEGSKA (reference sequence). CDR3 in amino acids: CSAIKPGQARRNGYTF. CDR3 sequence (DNA): TGCAGTGCTATTAAACCGGGACAGGCCCGGCGGAATGGCTACACCTTC.

This rearrangement joins TRBV20-1 to TRBJ2-3, with 11 positions matching TRBD1. The length of the CDR3 is 15 residues. V shed 6 bases, J shed 2 bases, and the junction held 7 bases outside the gene matches. Germline CDR1 is DFQATT and CDR2 is SNEGSKA (reference sequence). The CDR3 region is CSAPGQGAATDTQYF. The CDR3 DNA reads TGCAGTGCGCCAGGACAGGGGGCAGCCACAGATACGCAGTATTTT.

This clonotype occurred a few times. The rearrangement links TRBV5-1 to TRBJ2-2; TRBD1 agrees at 7 bases. This CDR3 comprises 14 residues. J gave up 5 bases and V 3 bases, and 4 bases lay outside the gene matches. The germline CDR1 and CDR2 sequences are SGHRS and YFSETQ. The DNA of the CDR3 is TGCGCCAGCAGCTCAGACAGGGTTACCGGGGAGCTGTTTTTT. This sequence encodes CASSSDRVTGELFF.

There are a few counts of this clonotype. The rearrangement links TRBV5-1 to TRBJ1-1, with 7 bases fitting TRBD1. V shed 3 bases and J 0 bases; nucleotides not matched to a gene: 17. CDR1 and CDR2 from the germline V gene are SGHRS and YFSETQ. This CDR3 has 19 amino acids. This chain's CDR3 is CASSSAGGTVPGMNTEAFF. The CDR3 nucleotides read TGCGCCAGCAGCTCAGCAGGGGGTACGGTGCCCGGGATGAACACTGAAGCTTTCTTT.

The sample holds many counts of this clonotype. The genes are TRBV12-3 or TRBV12-4 and TRBJ1-1; TRBD1 matches at 10 bases. J was trimmed by 4 bases and V by 5 bases; bases with no gene match: 13. This CDR3 comprises 17 residues. This chain's CDR3 is CASSPSRDRGRGTEAFF. CDR3 coding DNA: TGTGCCAGCAGTCCTAGCCGGGACAGGGGTAGAGGCACTGAAGCTTTCTTT.

This clonotype showed up just a few times. The chain is built from TRBV29-1 and TRBJ2-5; the D is unclear. The CDR3 extends over 16 amino acids. CDR1 is SQVTM, CDR2 ANQGSEA, per germline. Trimming pared 5 bases from V and 7 bases from J, leaving 26 bases between. The CDR3 DNA is TGCAGCGTTACCACTTTACAGCACGCCGGCCCGGGGACCCAGTACTTC. Translation: CSVTTLQHAGPGTQYF.

This sequence joins TRBV27 and TRBJ2-3; 13 bases are a match to TRBD2. The CDR3 loop spans 21 amino acids. Unmatched junction bases numbered 15, after V lost 0 bases and J lost 3 bases. The germline gives CDR1 MNHEY, CDR2 SMNVEV (reference sequence). CDR3 residues: CASSLSLLPGLAGLKTDTQYF. For the CDR3, the DNA is TGTGCCAGCAGTTTATCACTACTTCCGGGACTAGCGGGACTAAAGACAGATACGCAGTATTTT.

This clonotype was counted many times. This sequence joins TRBV7-2 and TRBJ2-1; TRBD2 agrees at 9 bases. The germline gives CDR1 SGHTA, CDR2 FQGNSA. The CDR3 runs to 17 residues. The V gene end was trimmed by 4 bases and the J gene end by 7 bases; junction bases not matched to a gene: 14. The CDR3 DNA is TGTGCCAGCAGCTCCTCGAGCTATAGCGGGAGATGGAATGAGCAGTTCTTC. Residues: CASSSSSYSGRWNEQFF.